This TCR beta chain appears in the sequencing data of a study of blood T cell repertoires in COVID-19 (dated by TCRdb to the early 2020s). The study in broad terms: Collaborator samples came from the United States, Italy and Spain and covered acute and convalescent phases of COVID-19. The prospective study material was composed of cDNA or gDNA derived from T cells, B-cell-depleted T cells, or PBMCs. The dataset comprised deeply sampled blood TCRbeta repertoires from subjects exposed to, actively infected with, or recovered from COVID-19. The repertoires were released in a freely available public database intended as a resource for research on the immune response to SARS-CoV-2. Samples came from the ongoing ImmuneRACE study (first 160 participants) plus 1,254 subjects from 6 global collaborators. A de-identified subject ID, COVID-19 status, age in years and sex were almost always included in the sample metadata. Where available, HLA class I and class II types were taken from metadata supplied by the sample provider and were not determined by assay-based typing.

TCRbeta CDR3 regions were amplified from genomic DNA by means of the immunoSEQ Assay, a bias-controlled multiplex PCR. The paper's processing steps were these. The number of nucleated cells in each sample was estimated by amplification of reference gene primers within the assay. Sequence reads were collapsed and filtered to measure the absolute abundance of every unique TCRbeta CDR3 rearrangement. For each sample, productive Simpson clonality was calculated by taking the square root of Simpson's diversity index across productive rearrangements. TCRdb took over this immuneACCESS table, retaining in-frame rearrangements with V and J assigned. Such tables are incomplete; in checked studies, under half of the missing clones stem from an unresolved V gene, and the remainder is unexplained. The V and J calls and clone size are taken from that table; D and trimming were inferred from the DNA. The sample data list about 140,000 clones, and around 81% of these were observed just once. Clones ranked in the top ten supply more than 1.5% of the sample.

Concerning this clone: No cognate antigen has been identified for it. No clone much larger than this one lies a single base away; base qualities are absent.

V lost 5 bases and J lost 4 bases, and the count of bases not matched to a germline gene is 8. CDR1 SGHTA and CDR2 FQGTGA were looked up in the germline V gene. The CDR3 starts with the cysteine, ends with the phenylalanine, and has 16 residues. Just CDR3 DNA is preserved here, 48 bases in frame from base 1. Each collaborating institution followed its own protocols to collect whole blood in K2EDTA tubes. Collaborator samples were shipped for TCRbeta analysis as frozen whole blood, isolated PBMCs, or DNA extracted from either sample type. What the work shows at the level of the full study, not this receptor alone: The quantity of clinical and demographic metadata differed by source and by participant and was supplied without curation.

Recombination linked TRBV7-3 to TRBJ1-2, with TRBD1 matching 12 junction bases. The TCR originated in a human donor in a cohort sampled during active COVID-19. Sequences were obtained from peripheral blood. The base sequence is TGTGCCAGCAGCCTCGCCGGGACAGGGGGCGGCTATGGCTACACCTTC. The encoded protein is CASSLAGTGGGYGYTF.